This TCR beta chain was captured by sequencing in a study of T cell responses to AZD1222 COVID-19 vaccine. Produced via immunoSEQ multiplex PCR; TCRdb's table is partial and in-frame only. Here the sample spans about 130,000 clones, around 87% being singletons. Study results and caveats: The donor group comprised mostly white British people and more females; the analysis possibly underestimated clonal diversity.

The CDR3 is 13 amino acids. Germline CDR1 LGHNT, CDR2 FRNRAP. The V and J ends lost 0 bases and 6 bases respectively, with 8 bases between them. Concerning this clone: Its antigen is still unknown.

Here the sequenced sample was peripheral blood, taken on day 0 of AZD1222 vaccination. This TCR was recovered from an adult in good health. The chain is built from TRBV12-5 and TRBJ1-1, with D hard to call. CDR3 sequence: CASGLVEGAEAFF. The CDR3 DNA sequence: TGTGCTAGTGGTTTGGTAGAGGGCGCTGAAGCTTTCTTT.